Below, one T cell receptor beta chain is given with its context. Its antigen remains unidentified. This entry belongs to a study of cytomegalovirus exposure and HLA in healthy donors. Study at large: Unique TCRs numbering about 87 million, obtained from HLA-typed donors, made up an early data release. Overall study results and limits: In an earlier analysis, most TCR beta V segments were productive about 87% or about 30% of the time.

The CDR3 loop spans 20 amino acids. Primers: 60 Vbeta forward and 13 Jbeta reverse. Here immunoSEQ multiplex PCR was the method, and the copy in TCRdb shows in-frame clones only, minus some. This sample has approximately 190,000 clones, with 82% found just once. The sequence was obtained from a woman aged 18-29 years in good health and CMV-seronegative. The chain couples TRBV12-2 to TRBJ2-3; the table's D call, TRBD2, has no DNA check behind it. TRBV12-2 is a documented pseudogene. Source material: PBMCs. In DNA, the CDR3 is TGTGCAAGTCGCTTAGGGACTAAGGCAGCGGGAGGGTTCTGCACAGATACGCAGTATTTT. Translated, it gives CASRLGTKAAGGFCTDTQYF.